This TCR beta chain was found in a study of blood T cell repertoires in COVID-19. For the study at large: From the United States, Italy and Spain came samples of acute and convalescent COVID-19.

Trimming took 3 bases from V and 1 from J; bases not matched to a gene: 2. The CDR3 loop spans 14 amino acids. CDR1 and CDR2 from the germline V gene are SGDLS and YYNGEE. During active infection, Seattle patients enrolled and were then monitored through disease. In the original analysis: Estimated nucleated cell counts came from reference gene primer amplification. Generated by immunoSEQ multiplex PCR, the TCRdb table keeps only in-frame clones and is missing some. D and trimming come from the DNA, and the V and J calls and clone size come from that table. The sample records about 250,000 clones, approximately 85% being singletons.

This sequence joins TRBV9 and TRBJ2-5, with 8 bases lining up with TRBD1. Sequencing was done on a sample of peripheral blood. This receptor was obtained from a man aged 50 or older with COVID-19, enrolled during active disease. CDR3 bases: TGTGCCAGCAGCGGGGGACAGGCCCAAGAGACCCAGTACTTC. It translates to CASSGGQAQETQYF.